The 11 T cell receptor beta chains given below trace back to one sample, sequenced in a study of blood T cell repertoires in COVID-19. Assay used: immunoSEQ multiplex PCR; TCRdb lists only in-frame clones, some missing. The sample includes approximately 97,000 clones, approximately 92% seen only once; the top ten take around 2%. Sequenced material: peripheral blood. The receptors originated from a woman aged 45-60 years with COVID-19, enrolled during active disease.

The rearrangement joins TRBV28 to TRBJ1-1, with 8 nucleotides matching TRBD1. Losses at the gene ends were 7 bases for V and 5 bases for J; bases not matched to a gene: 6. This CDR3 is built from 13 residues. Germline V lookup: CDR1 MDHEN, CDR2 SYDVKM. This chain's CDR3 is CASKNRGWTEAFF. The CDR3 DNA reads as TGTGCCAGCAAAAACAGGGGGTGGACTGAAGCTTTCTTT.

The genes are TRBV21-1 and TRBJ2-6; the table's D call TRBD1 went unverified against the DNA. TRBV21-1 is termed a pseudogene. The CDR3 extends over 18 amino acids. As DNA, the CDR3 is TGTGCCAGCAGCAAAGTTTTAACAGCCTGTTCTGGGGCCAACGTCCTGACTTTC. Protein product: CASSKVLTACSGANVLTF.

The CDR3, as DNA: TGTGCCAGCAGAGGGGGGGCCTACAATGAGCAGTTCTTC. It yields the protein CASRGGAYNEQFF. This chain connects TRBV7-2 to TRBJ2-1; D perhaps matches TRBD2 (7 bases). The CDR3 is 13 residues long. V lost 6 bases and J lost 2, with 8 bases in between. CDR1 and CDR2 from the germline V gene are SGHTA and FQGNSA.

This chain links TRBV4-3 with TRBJ2-7; 8 positions agree with TRBD1. V dropped 1 base and J dropped 2; count of bases not matched to a gene: 1. The CDR3 extends over 14 amino acids. Looked up from germline, CDR1 is LGHNA and CDR2 is YSLEER. The CDR3 protein is CASSQGTGPYEQYF. The CDR3 DNA sequence: TGCGCCAGCAGCCAAGGGACAGGGCCCTACGAGCAGTACTTC.

The V call is TRBV11-2, the J call TRBJ2-1; the match to TRBD2 covers 8 bases. This CDR3 comprises 15 residues. V lost 4 bases, J lost 1 base, and 3 bases stayed unmatched. Germline V gives CDR1 SGHAT, CDR2 FQNNGV. This CDR3 is CASSSRGGSYNEQFF. The CDR3 bases are TGTGCCAGCAGCTCCCGGGGGGGGTCCTACAATGAGCAGTTCTTC.

V and J are TRBV4-3 and TRBJ1-6; D gene uncertain. CDR1 and CDR2 from the germline V gene are LGHNA and YSLEER. The CDR3 spans 15 residues. The V and J ends lost 5 bases and 8 bases respectively, with 16 bases between them. This CDR3 reads CASSIRPGGDSPLHF. CDR3 sequence (DNA): TGCGCCAGCAGCATCAGACCCGGAGGCGATTCACCCCTCCACTTT.

The chain joins TRBV19 to TRBJ1-3; 7 bases are a match to TRBD1. Germline CDR1 is LNHDA and CDR2 is SQIVND (reference sequence). The CDR3 totals 17 residues. The J segment lost 0 bases and the V segment lost 5 bases, leaving 10 bases of the junction unmatched. The CDR3 is CASSLSTGANSGNTIYF. The CDR3 DNA reads TGTGCCAGTAGTCTCTCCACAGGGGCCAACTCTGGAAACACCATATATTTT.

V usage is TRBV7-8 and J usage is TRBJ1-3; maybe TRBD1 (6 bases). Germline CDR1 is SGHVS and CDR2 is FQNEAQ. V was clipped by 5 bases and J by 1 base, with 15 bases between them. This CDR3 is 16 amino acids long. The CDR3 bases are TGTGCCAGCAGCCCAGGGGACATTTTATCTGGAAACACCATATATTTT. Its translation: CASSPGDILSGNTIYF. The full variable domain, completed using reference TRBV7-8 and TRBJ1-3, is GAGVSQSPRYKVAKRGQDVALRCDPISGHVSLFWYQQALGQGPEFLTYFQNEAQLDKSGLPSDRFFAERPEGSVSTLKIQRTQQEDSAVYLCASSPGDILSGNTIYFGEGSWLTVV.

The V call is TRBV19, the J call TRBJ1-5; D is unresolved. The germline CDR1 and CDR2 sequences are LNHDA and SQIVND (reference sequence). Trimming stripped 5 bases from V and 1 base from J, with 12 bases between. This CDR3 has 15 amino acids. The CDR3 DNA sequence: TGTGCCAGTAGTCGTGAGTTATGGAGCAATCAGCCCCAGCATTTT. Translating gives CASSRELWSNQPQHF. The complete variable domain, with remaining parts taken from reference TRBV19 and TRBJ1-5, reads DGGITQSPKYLFRKEGQNVTLSCEQNLNHDAMYWYRQDPGQGLRLIYYSQIVNDFQKGDIAEGYSVSREKKESFPLTVTSAQKNPTAFYLCASSRELWSNQPQHFGDGTRLSIL.

This rearrangement joins TRBV27 to TRBJ2-1; tentative D call: TRBD2 (6 bases). There are 13 residues in the CDR3. Trimming left V 5 bases short and J 7 bases short, with 12 bases between. Germline CDR1 and CDR2: MNHEY and SMNVEV (reference sequence). The CDR3 protein is CASSMGLTNEQFF. In DNA form, the CDR3 reads TGTGCCAGCAGTATGGGACTCACTAATGAGCAGTTCTTC.

J is TRBJ2-3 and V is TRBV5-1; 11 nucleotides line up with TRBD2. Germline assignment: CDR1 SGHRS and CDR2 YFSETQ. The CDR3 covers 16 residues. With V trimmed by 2 bases and J by 2 bases, 4 bases remained unmatched. The CDR3 loop reads CASSFGTSGLTDTQYF. The CDR3 nucleotides are TGCGCCAGCAGCTTCGGGACTAGCGGACTCACAGATACGCAGTATTTT.